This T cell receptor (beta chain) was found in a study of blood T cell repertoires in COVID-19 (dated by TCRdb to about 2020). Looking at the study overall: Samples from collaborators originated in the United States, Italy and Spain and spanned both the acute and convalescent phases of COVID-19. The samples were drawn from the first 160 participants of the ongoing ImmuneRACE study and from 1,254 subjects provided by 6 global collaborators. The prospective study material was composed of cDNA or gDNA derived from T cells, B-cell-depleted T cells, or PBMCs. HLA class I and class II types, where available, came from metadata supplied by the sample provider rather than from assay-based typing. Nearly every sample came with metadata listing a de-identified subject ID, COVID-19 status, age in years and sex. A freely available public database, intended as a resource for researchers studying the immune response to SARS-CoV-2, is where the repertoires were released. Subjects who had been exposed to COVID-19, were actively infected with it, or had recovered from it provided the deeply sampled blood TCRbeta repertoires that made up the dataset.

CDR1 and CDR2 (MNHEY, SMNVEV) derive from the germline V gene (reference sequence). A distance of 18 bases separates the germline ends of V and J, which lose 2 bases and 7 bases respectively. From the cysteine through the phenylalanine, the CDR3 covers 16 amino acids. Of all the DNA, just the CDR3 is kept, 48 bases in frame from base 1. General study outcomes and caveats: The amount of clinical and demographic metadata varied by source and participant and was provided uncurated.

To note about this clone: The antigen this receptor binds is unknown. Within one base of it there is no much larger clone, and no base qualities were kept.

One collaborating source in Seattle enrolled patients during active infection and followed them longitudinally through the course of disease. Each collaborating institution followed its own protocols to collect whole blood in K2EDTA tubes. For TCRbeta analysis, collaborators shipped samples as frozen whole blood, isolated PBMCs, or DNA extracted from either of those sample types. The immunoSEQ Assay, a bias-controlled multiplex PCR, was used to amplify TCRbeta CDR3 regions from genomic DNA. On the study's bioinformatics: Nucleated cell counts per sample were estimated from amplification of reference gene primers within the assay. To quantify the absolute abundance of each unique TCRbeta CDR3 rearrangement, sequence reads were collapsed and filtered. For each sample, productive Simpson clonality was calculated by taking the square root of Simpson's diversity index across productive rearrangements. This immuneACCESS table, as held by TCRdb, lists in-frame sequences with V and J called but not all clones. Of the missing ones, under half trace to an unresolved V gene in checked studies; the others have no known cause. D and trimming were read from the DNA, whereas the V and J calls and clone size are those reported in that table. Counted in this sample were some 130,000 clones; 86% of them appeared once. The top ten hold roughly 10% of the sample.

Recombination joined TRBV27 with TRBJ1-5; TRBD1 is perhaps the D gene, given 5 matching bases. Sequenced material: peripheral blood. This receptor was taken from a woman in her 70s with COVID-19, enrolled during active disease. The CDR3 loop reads CASSLRPTRGRQPQHF. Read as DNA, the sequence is TGTGCCAGCAGTTTAAGGCCCACGCGGGGGAGGCAGCCCCAGCATTTT.